The clone carrying this T cell receptor beta chain has a handful of counts. A much larger clone differs by one base, so this may be a read error. Axillary draining lymph nodes of breast cancer patients supplied the node samples. In TCRdb, the multiplex PCR reads were re-called with MiXCR into one record per CDR3 protein. The sample has 250,000 or so distinct CDR3 sequences; 30% to 35% are singletons. This sample is drawn from a study of breast tumors, draining lymph nodes, adjacent tissues. This CDR3 has 14 amino acids. Trimming took 1 base from V and 1 from J, leaving 10 bases between them. Per germline, CDR1 DFQATT and CDR2 SNEGSKA (reference sequence).

The chain carries TRBV20-1 and TRBJ2-5; D is unclear. The sequence derives from a female donor with breast cancer. Some clones in this sample may be carry-over from other donors' samples. Sequencing was done on a sample of axillary lymph node tissue. CDR3 DNA: TGCAGTGCTAGAGCTAGTGCTTTCCAAGAGACCCAGTACTTC. Encoded protein: CSARASAFQETQYF.